The clone carrying this TCR beta chain was seen once. The data were obtained in a study of T cells in tumors after PD-1 blockade. Here immunoSEQ multiplex PCR was the method, and the copy in TCRdb shows in-frame clones only, minus some. The table lists roughly 9,300 clones, roughly three fifths of them singletons. The specimen comprised tumor tissue, sampled after anti-PD-1 treatment. The source is a human donor with basal cell carcinoma.

The CDR3 DNA reads TGTGCCAGTAGTATAGACTCGACTAGCGGGGACTACAATGAGCAGTTCTTC. Protein sequence: CASSIDSTSGDYNEQFF. The rearrangement uses TRBV19 and TRBJ2-1; 11 nucleotides line up with TRBD2. Germline V lookup: CDR1 LNHDA, CDR2 SQIVND (reference sequence). This CDR3 has 17 residues. V lost 0 bases and J lost 3; bases outside the gene matches: 4. The full variable domain, in which reference TRBV19 and TRBJ2-1 provide the parts outside the CDR3, is DGGITQSPKYLFRKEGQNVTLSCEQNLNHDAMYWYRQDPGQGLRLIYYSQIVNDFQKGDIAEGYSVSREKKESFPLTVTSAQKNPTAFYLCASSIDSTSGDYNEQFFGPGTRLTVL.